The TCR beta chain under discussion was sequenced for a study of PD-1 blockade in classical Hodgkin lymphoma. For the study at large: Nivolumab dosed at 3 mg/kg went to patients intravenously every 2 weeks.

Study-wide points: Relapsed/refractory patients reportedly had the lowest baseline TCR diversity, below newly diagnosed patients, who were below healthy donors. Those starting nivolumab under 1 year post-ASCT were excluded.

Brentuximab vedotin exposure varied among the patients, all of whom had relapsed after autologous stem cell transplantation. Complete response, partial response or progressive disease was recorded as best response. About this clone: Its antigen is undetermined.

Libraries were prepared by immunoSEQ multiplex PCR; TCRdb keeps only in-frame clonotypes and omits some of them. The sample records more than 20,000 clones, 80% to 90% being singletons. The CDR3 length is 16 residues. Losses at the gene ends were 1 base for V and 2 bases for J; bases not matched to a gene: 7. Germline V lookup: CDR1 SEHNR, CDR2 FQNEAQ (reference sequence). This rearrangement joins TRBV7-9 to TRBJ2-5; 7 bases match TRBD2. The receptor was derived from a human donor with classical Hodgkin lymphoma. The specimen comprised peripheral blood mononuclear cells (PBMCs), sampled at baseline. The chain's CDR3 is CASSLGGGGPQETQYF. CDR3 DNA sequence: TGTGCCAGCAGCTTAGGTGGCGGGGGACCACAAGAGACCCAGTACTTC.